Listed below are T cell receptor beta chains from one sample, sequenced in a study of CD8+ T cells in alopecia areata. Sequencing used immunoSEQ multiplex PCR; TCRdb keeps in-frame clones, though not all of them. The table has roughly 150,000 clones, around 57% seen once. The source material was CD4+ T cells sorted from blood. All receptors come from a human donor in good health. The CDR3 runs from the conserved cysteine through the conserved F or W. The D gene is left open where the match is weak. A row's size may be missing; if present it is once, few, many or a size class.

V	D	length	J	size	CDR3	DNA
TRBV27	TRBD1	14	TRBJ1-2	few	CASSSSQGAQGYTF	TGTGCCAGCAGTTCAAGTCAGGGGGCGCAGGGCTACACCTTC
TRBV7-6	NA	14	TRBJ1-3	NA	CASSARASGNTIYF	TGTGCCAGCAGCGCCAGAGCCTCTGGAAACACCATATATTTT
TRBV2	TRBD2	16	TRBJ2-3	NA	CASSLSGRAGADTQYF	TGTGCCAGCAGCCTCAGCGGGAGGGCCGGTGCAGATACGCAGTATTTT
TRBV23-1	NA	15	TRBJ2-7	NA	CASSLDRTQGDEQYF	TGCGCCAGCAGCCTTGATAGGACCCAAGGGGACGAGCAGTACTTC
TRBV7-2	NA	12	TRBJ2-7	NA	CATTTSRSAQYF	TGTGCCACCACCACTAGTAGGTCCGCGCAGTACTTC
TRBV6-6	NA	16	TRBJ2-7	few	CASSYGPGKNSYEQYF	TGTGCCAGCAGTTACGGGCCGGGGAAGAACTCATACGAGCAGTACTTC
TRBV7-9	NA	11	TRBJ2-7	NA	CASSRSEVQYF	TGTGCCAGCAGCCGTTCCGAAGTGCAGTACTTC
TRBV11-1	TRBD1	15	TRBJ1-2	NA	CASSPRQGGNYGYTF	TGTGCCAGCAGCCCACGACAGGGCGGTAACTATGGCTACACCTTC
TRBV30	NA	12	TRBJ2-7	NA	CAWSRGVYEQYF	TGTGCCTGGAGTCGCGGGGTCTACGAGCAGTACTTC
TRBV29-1	NA	13	TRBJ2-3	NA	CSVDPSGTDTQYF	TGCAGCGTTGATCCTAGCGGCACAGATACGCAGTATTTT